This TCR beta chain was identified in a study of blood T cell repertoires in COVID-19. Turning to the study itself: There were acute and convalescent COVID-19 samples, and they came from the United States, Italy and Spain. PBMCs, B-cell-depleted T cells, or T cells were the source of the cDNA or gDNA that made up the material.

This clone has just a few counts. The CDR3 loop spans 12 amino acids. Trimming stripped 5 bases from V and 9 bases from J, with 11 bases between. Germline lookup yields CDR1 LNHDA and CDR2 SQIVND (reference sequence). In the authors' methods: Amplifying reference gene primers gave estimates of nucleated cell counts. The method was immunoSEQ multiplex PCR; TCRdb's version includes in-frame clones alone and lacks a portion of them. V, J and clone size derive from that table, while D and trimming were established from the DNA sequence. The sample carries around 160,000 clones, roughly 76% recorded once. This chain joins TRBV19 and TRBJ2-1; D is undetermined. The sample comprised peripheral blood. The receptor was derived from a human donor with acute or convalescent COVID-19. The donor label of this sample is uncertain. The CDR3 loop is CASSRWYGEQFF. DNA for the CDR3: TGTGCCAGTAGTCGGTGGTACGGTGAGCAGTTCTTC.